This T cell receptor (beta chain) was recorded in a study of T cells in Graves' hyperthyroidism and ophthalmopathy. Overall study results and limits: Separating ophthalmopathy from stable hyperthyroidism was achieved by a 13 V-J model.

What was amplified from RNA transcripts were TCR beta CDR3 regions. In the first-round RT-PCR of the TCR CDR3, the HTBI primer set was used. TCRdb recomputed calls from the multiplex PCR reads with MiXCR, one row per CDR3 protein. In the table there are a few hundred thousand distinct CDR3 sequences, 15% to 19% of which are singletons. Lactation, pregnancy, other autoimmune disease or uncontrolled infection excluded patients. Fresh peripheral blood, 7.5 to 10 ml of it, supplied the PBMCs. Trimming cost V 4 bases and J 4 bases, with 14 bases left between them. The CDR3 is 14 amino acids. From germline, CDR1 is SGHRS and CDR2 YFSETQ. As regards this clonotype: No antigen is known for it.

The specimen sequenced was blood. The sequence came from a young woman with Graves' hyperthyroidism. The V and J genes are TRBV5-1 and TRBJ2-5, with D possibly being TRBD2 (6 bases). Here the CDR3 reads CASSRGTAPETQYF. For the CDR3, the DNA is TGCGCCAGCAGCCGCGGGACTGCACCAGAGACCCAGTACTTC.